Listed below are T cell receptor beta chains from one sample, sequenced in a study of PD-1 blockade in classical Hodgkin lymphoma. This table comes from immunoSEQ multiplex PCR, and its TCRdb copy is limited to in-frame clones, with some not included. The table has about 11,000 clones, around 79% seen once. The starting material was peripheral blood mononuclear cells (PBMCs), obtained at baseline. The receptors here all came from a human donor with classical Hodgkin lymphoma. CDR3s include the opening cysteine and the closing phenylalanine or tryptophan. A D gene is named only where the DNA matches it firmly. Expanded clones are given a class, and other clones once, few, many or no size at all.

>TRBV5-4|few|.|TRBJ2-5
TGTGCCAGCAGCACCCCGGACATCGGGCTGGCCCAGTACTTC
CASSTPDIGLAQYF
>TRBV2|few|.|TRBJ2-1
TGTGCCAGCAGTGCTCCTCCCGGTGAGCAGTTCTTC
CASSAPPGEQFF
>TRBV19|few|TRBD2|TRBJ2-5
TGTGCCAGTAGTATCCGGACTAGTGAGACCCAGTACTTC
CASSIRTSETQYF
>TRBV7-8|.|.|TRBJ1-1
TGTGCCAGCAGCTTAGTCGTGACAGCCACTGAAGCTTTCTTT
CASSLVVTATEAFF
>TRBV4-1|once|.|TRBJ1-4
TGCGCCAGCAGCCAAGGGTTAGATGAAAAACTGTTTTTT
CASSQGLDEKLFF
>TRBV7-2|few|.|TRBJ1-2
TGTGCCAGCAGCTTAGGTTGGGGGGCGTCCTATGGCTACACCTTC
CASSLGWGASYGYTF
>TRBV7-9|once|TRBD1|TRBJ2-5
TGTGCCAGCAGCTTAGCGGGACAGGAACAAGAGACCCAGTACTTC
CASSLAGQEQETQYF
>TRBV2|few|TRBD2|TRBJ2-7
TGTGCCAGCGGAGAGACTAGCGCCGCCTACGAGCAGTACTTC
CASGETSAAYEQYF
>TRBV7-3|.|.|TRBJ2-1
TGTGCCAGCAGCTTAGGCCAAAACAATGAGCAGTTCTTC
CASSLGQNNEQFF
>TRBV11-3|.|.|TRBJ1-1
TGTGCCAGCAGCCCAGCGGAAGGGTTGAACACTGAAGCTTTCTTT
CASSPAEGLNTEAFF
>TRBV11-2|.|.|TRBJ1-2
TGTGCCAGCAGCTTACGGCAACAGTTCTATGGCTACACCTTC
CASSLRQQFYGYTF
>TRBV29-1|.|TRBD1|TRBJ2-5
TGCAGCGTTGGATTGAGGACAGGGGAGACCCAGTACTTC
CSVGLRTGETQYF
>TRBV5-1|.|.|TRBJ1-1
TGCGCCAGCAGCTTGGCTCCATCGAACACTGAAGCTTTCTTT
CASSLAPSNTEAFF
>TRBV4-2|few|TRBD1|TRBJ1-1
TGTGCCAGCAGCCAGGCGACAGGGGACACTGAAGCTTTCTTT
CASSQATGDTEAFF
>TRBV19|.|.|TRBJ1-2
TGTGCCAGTAGTGGGACTGTGTCCTATGGCTACACCTTC
CASSGTVSYGYTF
>TRBV7-2|.|.|TRBJ1-2
TGTGCCAGCAGCTTAGATCCGGAGAGGGGGACACCCTATGGCTACACCTTC
CASSLDPERGTPYGYTF
>TRBV5-3|few|.|TRBJ1-2
TGTGCCAGCAGCTTCATCGGAAACTATGGCTACACCTTC
CASSFIGNYGYTF
>TRBV10-3|.|TRBD1|TRBJ2-7
TGTGCCATCAGTAGGGACAGGGCCTACGAGCAGTACTTC
CAISRDRAYEQYF
>TRBV7-6|.|.|TRBJ1-6
TGTGCCAGCAGCACAGGACAGTCTGTCCTCCACTTT
CASSTGQSVLHF
>TRBV18|.|TRBD2|TRBJ2-1
TGTGCCAGCTCACCTCAACTAGCGGGGGGTTCCAATGAGCAGTTCTTC
CASSPQLAGGSNEQFF
>TRBV28|.|.|TRBJ2-3
TGTGCCAGCAGTTTAGCCCGATTATTCGGAACAGATACGCAGTATTTT
CASSLARLFGTDTQYF